This T cell receptor (beta chain) was captured by sequencing in a study of blood T cell repertoires in COVID-19 (dated by TCRdb to about 2020). Concerning the study at large: The collaborator samples originated in the United States, Italy and Spain and spanned the acute and convalescent phases of COVID-19. The material from the prospective study consisted of cDNA or gDNA derived from T cells, B-cell-depleted T cells, or PBMCs. Subjects who had been exposed to COVID-19, were actively infected with it, or had recovered from it provided the deeply sampled blood TCRbeta repertoires that made up the dataset. A freely available public database, intended as a resource for researchers studying the immune response to SARS-CoV-2, is where the repertoires were released. The samples were drawn from the first 160 participants of the ongoing ImmuneRACE study and from under 1,500 subjects provided by 6 global collaborators. The sample metadata nearly always contained a de-identified subject ID, COVID-19 status, age in years and sex. HLA class I and class II types, where available, came from metadata supplied by the sample provider rather than from assay-based typing.

Participants in the prospective study were aged about 18 to 90 years, lived in 20 to 25 United States geographic areas, and enrolled through a virtual design. In the prospective study, participants were assigned to cohorts based on the clinical history participants reported in a screening survey and a study questionnaire. For ImmuneRACE Cohort 3, a participant was defined as recovered based on two consecutive negative NP/OP PCR tests, clearance by a healthcare professional, or resolution of symptoms. In the prospective study, whole blood, serum and a nasopharyngeal or oropharyngeal swab were collected from each participant by mobile phlebotomists. Over an approximately two-month period, participants in the prospective study had the option of providing additional blood draws and questionnaires. Before DNA extraction, prospective study blood samples were shipped either frozen or at room temperature.

Broader findings and caveats from the paper: The quantity of clinical and demographic metadata differed by source and by participant and was supplied without curation.

Points on this clone: Its antigen has not been determined. Per-base quality was not reported, and no clone a single base away is much larger than it.

The immunoSEQ Assay, a bias-controlled multiplex PCR, was used to amplify TCRbeta CDR3 regions from genomic DNA. On the study's bioinformatics: The number of nucleated cells in each sample was estimated by amplification of reference gene primers within the assay. To quantify the absolute abundance of each unique TCRbeta CDR3 rearrangement, sequence reads were collapsed and filtered. For each sample, productive Simpson clonality was calculated by taking the square root of Simpson's diversity index across productive rearrangements. Held by TCRdb, this immuneACCESS table contains in-frame sequences only and omits some clones. Under half of the omission traces to an unresolved V gene where checked; the cause of the rest is unknown. V, J and clone size were drawn from that table, and D and trimming were deduced from the DNA. The sample has hundreds of thousands of clones on record, about 86% of them singletons. The ten largest make up about 9.4% of the sample.

The germline V gene yields MDHEN for CDR1 and SYDVKM for CDR2. V loses 5 bases, J loses 0 bases, and the germline ends lie 11 bases apart. Reading from cysteine to phenylalanine, the CDR3 counts 15 amino acids. Only CDR3 DNA remains: 45 bases, in frame from the first base. The chain employs TRBV28 and TRBJ1-5, with the D segment identity uncertain. The receptor was derived from a woman aged 45 to 65 who had recovered from COVID-19. The sample taken for sequencing was PBMCs or T cells enriched from blood (not recorded which). The CDR3 reads as follows: CASSTEGYSNQPQHF. The nucleotides read TGTGCCAGCAGTACGGAGGGATATAGCAATCAGCCCCAGCATTTT.